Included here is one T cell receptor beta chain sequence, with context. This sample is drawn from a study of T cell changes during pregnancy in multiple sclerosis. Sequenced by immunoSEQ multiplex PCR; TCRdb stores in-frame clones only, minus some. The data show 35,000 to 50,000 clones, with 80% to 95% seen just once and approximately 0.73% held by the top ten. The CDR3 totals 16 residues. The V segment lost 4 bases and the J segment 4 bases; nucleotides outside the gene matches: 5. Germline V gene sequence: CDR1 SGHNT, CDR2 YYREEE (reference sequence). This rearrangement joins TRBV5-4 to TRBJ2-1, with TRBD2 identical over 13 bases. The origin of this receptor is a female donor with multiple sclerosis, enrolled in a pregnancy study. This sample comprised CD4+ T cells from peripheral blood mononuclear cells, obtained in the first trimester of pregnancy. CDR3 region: CASSPELAGGYNEQFF. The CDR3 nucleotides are TGTGCCAGCAGCCCCGAACTAGCGGGGGGGTACAATGAGCAGTTCTTC. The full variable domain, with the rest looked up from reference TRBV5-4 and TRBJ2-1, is ETGVTQSPTHLIKTRGQQVTLRCSSQSGHNTVSWYQQALGQGPQFIFQYYREEENGRGNFPPRFSGLQFPNYSSELNVNALELDDSALYLCASSPELAGGYNEQFFGPGTRLTVL.